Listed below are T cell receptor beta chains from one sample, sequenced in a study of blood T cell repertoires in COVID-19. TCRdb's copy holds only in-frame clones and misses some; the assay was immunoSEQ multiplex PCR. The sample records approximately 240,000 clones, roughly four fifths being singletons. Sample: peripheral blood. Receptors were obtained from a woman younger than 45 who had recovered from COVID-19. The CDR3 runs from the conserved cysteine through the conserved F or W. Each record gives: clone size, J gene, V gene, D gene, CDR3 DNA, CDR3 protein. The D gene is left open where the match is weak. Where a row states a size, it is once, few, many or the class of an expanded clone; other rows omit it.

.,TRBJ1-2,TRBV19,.,TGTGCCAGTAGATGGTTGGGGGGGAACGGCTACACCTTC,CASRWLGGNGYTF
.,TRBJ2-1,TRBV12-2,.,TGTGCAAGTCGGGAGAGGGGGCTACCGGCCCCGAATGAGCAGTTCTTC,CASRERGLPAPNEQFF
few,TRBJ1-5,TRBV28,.,TGTGCCAGCAGTTCTCCGGGGATGGTAGACCAGCCCCAGCATTTT,CASSSPGMVDQPQHF
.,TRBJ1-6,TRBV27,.,TGTGCCAGCAGTTTATATGGGGGGAGCTCCTATAATTCACCCCTCCACTTT,CASSLYGGSSYNSPLHF
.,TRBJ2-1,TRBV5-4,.,TGTGCCAGCAGCTTGGTAGTGACTCTATCCTACAATGAGCAGTTCTTC,CASSLVVTLSYNEQFF
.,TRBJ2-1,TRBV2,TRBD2,TGTGCCAGCAAGGATATAGGGACTAGCGGGCCAGGCTCCTACAATGAGCAGTTCTTC,CASKDIGTSGPGSYNEQFF
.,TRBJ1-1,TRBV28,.,TGTGCCAGCAGTTTAAACAGCCGCACAGTTCTCTTT,CASSLNSRTVLF
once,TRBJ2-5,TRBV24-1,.,TGTGCCACCAGTGATACCGACAGGATGGAGACCCAGTACTTC,CATSDTDRMETQYF
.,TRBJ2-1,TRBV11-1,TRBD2,TGTGCCAGCGGACAAGCGGGAGTTAATTACAATGAGCAGTTCTTC,CASGQAGVNYNEQFF
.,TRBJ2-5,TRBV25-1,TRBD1,TGTGCCAGCAGTGTTCCAGGGGGCCAAGAGACCCAGTACTTC,CASSVPGGQETQYF
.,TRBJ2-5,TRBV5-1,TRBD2,TGCGCCAGCAGCTTGGCCGGGTCTAGCGGGAGGGAAGAGACCCAGTACTTC,CASSLAGSSGREETQYF
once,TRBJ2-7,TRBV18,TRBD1,TGTGCCAGCTCACCGAGGGACAGGACCTACGAGCAGTACTTC,CASSPRDRTYEQYF
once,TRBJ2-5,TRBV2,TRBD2,TGTGCCAGCGGCTTAGCGGGAGATCAAGAGACCCAGTACTTC,CASGLAGDQETQYF
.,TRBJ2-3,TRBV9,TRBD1,TGTGCCAGCAGCGTAGGGACAGGGGCCTTCACAGATACGCAGTATTTT,CASSVGTGAFTDTQYF
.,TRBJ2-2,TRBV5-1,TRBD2,TGCGCCAGCAGCGAAGGACTTCGGACTAGCCCTTCCGGGGAGCTGTTTTTT,CASSEGLRTSPSGELFF
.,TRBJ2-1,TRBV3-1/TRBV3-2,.,TGTGCCAGCAGCCCGTCAGGGGGGACGCCCTACAATGAGCAGTTCTTC,CASSPSGGTPYNEQFF
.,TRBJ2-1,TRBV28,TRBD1,TGTGCCAGCAGTTCTGGGCTCTCAGGGGGAGAGCAGTTCTTC,CASSSGLSGGEQFF
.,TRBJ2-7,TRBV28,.,TGTGCCAGCAGTTTATACACCTTCACCTCCTACGAGCAGTACTTC,CASSLYTFTSYEQYF
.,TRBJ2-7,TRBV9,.,TGTGCCAGCAGCGACGACAGTACCCGGGGGGAGCAGTACTTC,CASSDDSTRGEQYF
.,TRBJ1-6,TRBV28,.,TGTGCCAGCAGTTCTCCAGTAGGGGCTAATTCACCCCTCCACTTT,CASSSPVGANSPLHF
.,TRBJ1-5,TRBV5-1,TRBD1,TGCGCCAGCAGCCGCACAGGGGACAATCAGCCCCAGCATTTT,CASSRTGDNQPQHF
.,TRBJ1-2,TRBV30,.,TGTGCCTGGAGTGGAGCCCGGGGGGCCTTTGGCTACACCTTC,CAWSGARGAFGYTF